This T cell receptor beta chain was recovered during a study of blood T cell repertoires in COVID-19. Study summary: Some COVID-19 samples were acute and others convalescent; all came from the United States, Italy and Spain. T cells, B-cell-depleted T cells, or PBMCs supplied cDNA or gDNA.

The CDR3 totals 15 residues. From germline, CDR1 is MDHEN and CDR2 SYDVKM. V gave up 4 bases and J gave up 3 bases, with 15 bases separating them. Per the original methods: Estimation of nucleated cell counts relied on the amplification of reference gene primers. Clones were read by immunoSEQ multiplex PCR, and TCRdb kept only the in-frame ones, dropping some. V, J and clone size are those of that table, while D and trimming were read from the DNA. The sample includes 200,000 to 300,000 clones, under 90% of them seen just once. The clonotype was recovered from a man aged 55 to 70 with acute or convalescent COVID-19. This chain joins TRBV28 and TRBJ1-2, with D maybe TRBD1 (5 bases). The sample consisted of peripheral blood. DNA of the CDR3: TGTGCCAGCAGTTCCCCGCAGGGTCGATACTATGGCTACACCTTC. This sequence encodes CASSSPQGRYYGYTF.